The 9 T cell receptor beta chains below all came from one sample that was sequenced in a study of IL-17A CD8 T cells in psoriatic arthritis synovium. CD3+ T cells, isolated magnetically, got PMA and ionomycin for less than 1.8 hours before cytokine secretion labeling. Actively inflamed joints of psoriatic arthritis patients supplied the aspirated synovial fluid. TCRdb's copy holds only in-frame clones and misses some; the assay was immunoSEQ multiplex PCR. The repertoire has about 2,200 clones, 65% to 80% of them found once; the top ten carry roughly 16%. The specimen was IFN-gamma+ CD8+ T cells from synovial fluid. Subset specified: IL-17A-IFNgamma+ memory CD8+ (Tc1) cells. The receptors shown here come from a human donor with psoriatic arthritis.

The chain is built from TRBV11-3 and TRBJ2-7, with D tentatively TRBD2 (5 bases). Germline assignment: CDR1 SGHNT and CDR2 YENEEA. Trimming took 2 bases from V and 6 from J, leaving 14 bases between them. This CDR3 region has 14 residues. The CDR3 DNA is TGTGCCAGCAGCTTACGAGGGCCCTCGAGCGAGCAGTACTTC. Translating it yields CASSLRGPSSEQYF.

A single count supports this clone. This sequence joins TRBV5-8 and TRBJ2-1; TRBD2 matches 7 bases. CDR1 and CDR2 from the germline V gene are SGHTS and YDEGEE. V dropped 7 bases and J dropped 3; count of bases not matched to a gene: 16. The CDR3 has 17 amino acids. CDR3 residues: CASAWGGSRIIYNEQFF. CDR3 sequence (DNA): TGTGCCAGCGCCTGGGGGGGGAGTAGGATAATCTACAATGAGCAGTTCTTC.

This sequence joins TRBV6-1 and TRBJ1-5; D is undetermined. The V end lost 7 bases, the J end lost 7 bases, and 14 bases lay between the germline ends. Germline V gives CDR1 MNHNS, CDR2 SASEGT. The CDR3 covers 13 residues. The CDR3 here is CASTTDGVQPQHF. The CDR3 DNA sequence: TGTGCCAGCACCACGGACGGAGTACAGCCCCAGCATTTT.

This clone is large in the sample. V and J are TRBV9 and TRBJ2-7; weak D call: TRBD1 (5 bases). Germline CDR1 is SGDLS and CDR2 is YYNGEE. The V end was cut by 0 bases, the J end by 1 base, with 11 bases between. This CDR3 is built from 15 residues. The CDR3 DNA reads as TGTGCCAGCAGCGTAGGGGTAGGGGTATCCTACGAGCAGTACTTC. Translating it yields CASSVGVGVSYEQYF.

V usage is TRBV13 and J usage is TRBJ2-1, with TRBD2 matching 7 bases. The J segment lost 12 bases and the V segment lost 0 bases, leaving 8 bases of the junction unmatched. CDR1 is PRHDT, CDR2 FYEKMQ, per germline (reference sequence). The CDR3 length is 14 residues. The DNA for the CDR3 is TGTGCCAGCAGCTTAGGCGGGAGGAGGAGGGGGCAGTTCTTC. Protein: CASSLGGRRRGQFF.

The chain couples TRBV5-6 to TRBJ2-1; D may match TRBD1 or TRBD2 (6 bases each). The germline V and J ends were trimmed by 2 bases and 7 bases, with 13 bases remaining between them. Germline V gene lookup returns CDR1 SGHDT and CDR2 YYEEEE. CDR3 length: 14 residues. CDR3 in amino acids: CASSLRGHANEQFF. As DNA, the CDR3 is TGTGCCAGCAGCTTACGGGGGCATGCGAATGAGCAGTTCTTC.

This chain uses TRBV2 with TRBJ2-1, with TRBD2 identical over 13 bases. This CDR3 is built from 15 residues. Germline loops: CDR1 SNHLY, CDR2 FYNNEI. The ends lost 7 bases at V and 8 bases at J; junction bases unmatched: 8. The CDR3 DNA sequence: TGTGCCAGCACCTGGACTAGCGGGGGTCGGGATGAGCAGTTCTTC. This sequence encodes CASTWTSGGRDEQFF.

On this clone itself: The same CDR3 can be traced to other DNA sequences in this sample. The chain uses TRBV29-1 and TRBJ2-1; D is perhaps TRBD2 (7 bases). Germline-derived CDR1 and CDR2 are SQVTM and ANQGSEA. This CDR3 has 13 residues. Trimming left V 6 bases short and J 5 bases short, with 14 bases between. The CDR3 sequence: CSVGGREDNEQFF. DNA of the CDR3: TGCAGCGTGGGGGGGCGAGAGGACAATGAGCAGTTCTTC.

V is TRBV23-1 and J is TRBJ2-7; 10 bases fit TRBD1. TRBV23-1 is labeled an ORF, and its function is uncertain. The CDR3 runs 17 residues. V trimming: 2 bases; J trimming: 1 base; junction bases outside the gene matches: 8. In nucleotides, the CDR3 is TGCGCCAGCAGTCAAGAGACTCGACAGGGGGCGTCCTACGAGCAGTACTTC. Its translation: CASSQETRQGASYEQYF.